Presented here are 2 T cell receptor beta chains from one specimen sequenced in a study of T cell responses to AZD1222 COVID-19 vaccine. Sequencing used immunoSEQ multiplex PCR; TCRdb keeps in-frame clones, though not all of them. The sample comprises 150,000 to 200,000 clones, about 91% of which are singletons, and about 1.9% rests with the top ten. The material sequenced was peripheral blood, taken on day 0 of AZD1222 vaccination. The source is an adult in good health.

The V and J genes are TRBV2 and TRBJ2-7, with TRBD2 as a possible D gene (5 bases). Trimming pared 1 base from V and 6 bases from J, leaving 13 bases between. CDR3 size: 14 residues. CDR1 and CDR2 (germline): SNHLY, FYNNEI. For the CDR3, the DNA is TGTGCCAGCAGTGAAGGGCCCTCGCGGGTCGAGCAGTACTTC. This gives the protein CASSEGPSRVEQYF.

This chain joins TRBV7-9 and TRBJ1-1; 7 positions match TRBD1. The germline CDR1 and CDR2 sequences are SEHNR and FQNEAQ (reference sequence). The CDR3 runs to 16 residues. V was pared by 6 bases and J by 8 bases, with 18 bases of the junction left unmatched. This CDR3 reads CASRPRDSRTPLEAFF. CDR3 nucleotide sequence: TGTGCCAGCAGACCGAGGGACAGTAGGACTCCCTTGGAAGCTTTCTTT.